This T cell receptor beta chain was recorded in a study of neoadjuvant anti-PD-1 for oral cavity cancer. Study details: Patients without progression received a fourth nivolumab dose around day 43, then surgical resection on days 50-56.

Per germline, CDR1 MNHNS and CDR2 SASEGT. The CDR3 loop spans 13 amino acids. Trimming took 10 bases from V and 6 from J, leaving 15 bases between them. The time point denotes: after neoadjuvant nivolumab, at surgical resection. The repertoire was sequenced with immunoSEQ multiplex PCR; TCRdb's copy has only in-frame clones and lacks some. The table lists over 25,000 clones, around four fifths of them singletons, with almost 3.5% in the top ten. The chain combines TRBV6-1 with TRBJ2-2; possibly TRBD1 for D (6 bases). The specimen comprised PBMCs, sampled after nivolumab (anti-PD-1) treatment. The source is a person aged 40 to 85 with oral cavity squamous cell carcinoma. The CDR3 bases are TGTGCCACCTCCACGACAGGCCCCGGGGAGCTGTTTTTT. Encoded protein: CATSTTGPGELFF.